These 17 T cell receptor beta chains were all obtained from the same sample, sequenced in a study of identical twins. TCRdb re-derived calls from the 5' RACE reads in MiXCR, one entry per CDR3 protein. The table has 550,000 to 800,000 distinct CDR3 sequences, around 7.5% seen once. Separately, the same data were catalogued under a study of yellow fever vaccine responses in identical twins.

The sample consisted of PBMCs. The receptor source for this set is a woman between 18 and 29 years old in good health.

This clonotype appeared a few times. The rearrangement joins TRBV10-1 to TRBJ2-3; 9 bases are shared with TRBD2. This CDR3 has 15 amino acids. Losses at the gene ends were 3 bases for V and 9 bases for J; bases not matched to a gene: 10. Germline V lookup: CDR1 WNHNN, CDR2 SYGVQD (reference sequence). The CDR3 region has the DNA TGCGCCAGCAGTGATTTTGCGGGAGGGCCGAGGACGCAGTATTTT. It is translated as CASSDFAGGPRTQYF.

There are a few counts of this clonotype. The J gene is TRBJ2-2, the V gene TRBV3-1; tentative D call: TRBD2 (6 bases). Between the trimmed V and J ends, which lost 1 base and 0 bases, there was a span of 18 bases. The CDR3 has 19 amino acids. CDR1 and CDR2 (germline): LGHDT, YNNKEL (reference sequence). The CDR3 DNA is TGTGCCAGCAGCCAAGCGGAGGGTAGGGGACTCGCGAACACCGGGGAGCTGTTTTTT. It translates to CASSQAEGRGLANTGELFF.

V gene TRBV12-3 or TRBV12-4 combines with J gene TRBJ2-4; TRBD1 agrees at 10 bases. V lost 6 bases, J lost 16 bases, and 9 bases stayed unmatched. The CDR3 spans 12 residues. The CDR3 DNA follows: TGTGCCAGCAGCAAAGACAGGGGGCGTTGTTACTTC. This encodes CASSKDRGRCYF.

The rearrangement links TRBV29-1 to TRBJ2-1, with 12 bases aligning to TRBD2. CDR1 is SQVTM, CDR2 ANQGSEA, per germline. CDR3 length: 14 residues. V trimming: 3 bases; J trimming: 8 bases; junction bases outside the gene matches: 5. The CDR3, as DNA: TGCAGCGTTGAGCCTAGCGGGAGGGTAGATGAGCAGTTCTTC. The encoded protein is CSVEPSGRVDEQFF.

This clonotype was detected many times. The V gene is TRBV20-1, the J gene TRBJ2-7, with 11 bases fitting TRBD1. Germline V gives CDR1 DFQATT, CDR2 SNEGSKA (reference sequence). V lost 3 bases to trimming and J lost 1 base; unmatched junction nucleotides: 5. CDR3 size: 15 residues. CDR3 sequence: CSASSGQGASYEQYF. The DNA of the CDR3 is TGCAGTGCTAGTTCCGGACAGGGGGCATCCTACGAGCAGTACTTC.

The table lists this clonotype with many counts. This sequence joins TRBV7-6 and TRBJ2-1; 8 positions agree with TRBD2. This CDR3 spans 18 amino acids. With 1 base clipped from V and 1 base from J, the junction kept 9 bases outside the gene matches. Germline CDR1 reads SGHVS; CDR2 reads FNYEAQ. CDR3 DNA: TGTGCCAGCAGCTTAGGTTCGGGGGGGCTAGCGTCCTACAATGAGCAGTTCTTC. Encoded protein: CASSLGSGGLASYNEQFF.

This clonotype was seen more than once but under ten times. The V call is TRBV5-6, the J call TRBJ1-2, with 7 bases fitting TRBD1. The CDR3 runs to 14 residues. The V gene's germline CDR1 is SGHDT and CDR2 YYEEEE. J gave up 6 bases and V 0 bases, and 5 bases lay outside the gene matches. The CDR3 loop is CASSLEGGGNGYTF. CDR3 DNA: TGTGCCAGCAGCTTGGAAGGGGGCGGAAATGGCTACACCTTC.

This clonotype was detected a few times. The chain uses TRBV20-1 and TRBJ2-1, with 8 bases lining up with TRBD2. Germline CDR1 reads DFQATT; CDR2 reads SNEGSKA (reference sequence). The CDR3 runs 17 residues. V was clipped by 1 base and J by 5 bases; unmatched bases: 13. The CDR3 region is CSARGGLVLGRNNEQFF. The CDR3 nucleotides read TGCAGTGCTAGAGGGGGACTAGTTTTGGGTAGAAACAATGAGCAGTTCTTC.

The chain is built from TRBV12-3 or TRBV12-4 and TRBJ2-7; 9 bases line up with TRBD1. This CDR3 spans 16 amino acids. V gave up 2 bases and J gave up 7 bases; unmatched junction bases: 12. This CDR3 is CASSLPFRTGEREQYV. CDR3 sequence (DNA): TGTGCCAGCAGTTTACCCTTTAGGACAGGGGAAAGGGAGCAGTACGTC.

This clonotype occurred a few times. The gene calls are TRBV28 and TRBJ2-1; 14 bases match TRBD2. The CDR3 spans 17 residues. Germline V lookup: CDR1 MDHEN, CDR2 SYDVKM. The trim removed 4 bases at V and 5 bases at J, leaving 7 bases unmatched. The DNA for the CDR3 is TGTGCCAGCAGTTCCACGGGACTAGCGGGGGCCCACAATGAGCAGTTCTTC. It yields the protein CASSSTGLAGAHNEQFF. Together with reference TRBV28 and TRBJ2-1, the CDR3 gives the full variable domain: DVKVTQSSRYLVKRTGEKVFLECVQDMDHENMFWYRQDPGLGLRLIYFSYDVKMKEKGDIPEGYSVSREKKERFSLILESASTNQTSMYLCASSSTGLAGAHNEQFFGPGTRLTVL.

This clonotype was recorded a few times. This rearrangement joins TRBV29-1 to TRBJ2-7; TRBD1 aligns across 8 bases. The germline V gene encodes CDR1 SQVTM and CDR2 ANQGSEA. The CDR3 loop spans 15 amino acids. Unmatched junction bases numbered 10, after V lost 5 bases and J lost 1 base. The CDR3 coding sequence is TGCAGCGTTCCGCAAGGACAGGGACTTTCCTACGAGCAGTACGTC. Its translation is CSVPQGQGLSYEQYV.

This clonotype was counted only a few times. The chain employs TRBV7-2 and TRBJ2-7, with TRBD1 identical over 9 bases. The germline gives CDR1 SGHTA, CDR2 FQGNSA. The CDR3 contains 12 residues. The V segment lost 6 bases and the J segment 6 bases; nucleotides outside the gene matches: 3. CDR3 DNA sequence: TGTGCCAGCAGTTACAGGGGGCGCGAGCAGTACGTC. Translation: CASSYRGREQYV.

The V gene is TRBV20-1, the J gene TRBJ1-6; 9 nucleotides align to TRBD1. Germline V gives CDR1 DFQATT, CDR2 SNEGSKA (reference sequence). The CDR3 runs to 15 residues. V lost 6 bases and J lost 5; bases outside the gene matches: 8. The CDR3 DNA is TGCAGTGCGCCCCGGACAGGGGTGGATAATTCACCCCTCCACTTT. Protein product: CSAPRTGVDNSPLHF.

This clonotype was seen many times. The chain uses TRBV12-3 or TRBV12-4 and TRBJ2-1, with D perhaps assigned TRBD1 or TRBD2 (5 bases each). This CDR3 has 12 amino acids. V gave up 7 bases and J gave up 9 bases, with 13 bases separating them. CDR3 residues: CASTPAGTEQFF. As DNA, the CDR3 is TGTGCCAGCACCCCCGCAGGGACTGAGCAGTTCTTC.

Many counts were recorded for this clonotype. J is TRBJ1-3 and V is TRBV12-3 or TRBV12-4, with D possibly being TRBD1 (5 bases). The CDR3 spans 13 residues. Trimming shortened V by 2 bases and J by 3 bases, and 5 bases separated the two germline ends. CDR3 DNA sequence: TGTGCCAGCAGTTTACAGGGTGGAAACACCATATATTTT. Its translation: CASSLQGGNTIYF.

The chain uses TRBV12-3 or TRBV12-4 and TRBJ1-1, with D perhaps matching TRBD1 (5 bases). V was trimmed by 6 bases and J by 11 bases, leaving 13 bases between them. CDR3 length: 11 amino acids. The CDR3 sequence is CASRTRRGAFF. In nucleotides, the CDR3 is TGTGCCAGCAGGACCCGTAGGGGTGCTTTCTTT.

In its sample, this clonotype was seen a few times. The chain recombines TRBV12-3 or TRBV12-4 with TRBJ1-5; TRBD1 matches at 9 bases. CDR3 length: 15 amino acids. With V trimmed by 6 bases and J by 1 base, 4 bases remained unmatched. The DNA of the CDR3 is TGTGCCAGCAGCATACAGGGGGCCAGCAATCAGCCCCAGCATTTT. Protein: CASSIQGASNQPQHF.